This TCR beta chain was documented in a study of blood T cell repertoires in COVID-19 (dated by TCRdb to about 2020). Context from the whole study: Samples covering the acute and convalescent phases of COVID-19 were provided by collaborators in the United States, Italy and Spain. The material from the prospective study consisted of cDNA or gDNA derived from T cells, B-cell-depleted T cells, or PBMCs. Subjects who had been exposed to COVID-19, were actively infected with it, or had recovered from it provided the deeply sampled blood TCRbeta repertoires that made up the dataset. A freely available public database, intended as a resource for researchers studying the immune response to SARS-CoV-2, is where the repertoires were released. Samples were obtained from the ongoing ImmuneRACE study (first 160 participants) and from 950 to 1,500 subjects provided by 6 global collaborators. The sample metadata nearly always contained a de-identified subject ID, COVID-19 status, age in years and sex. HLA class I and class II types, where available, came from metadata supplied by the sample provider rather than from assay-based typing.

The collaborating institutions used their own protocols to collect whole blood in K2EDTA tubes. For TCRbeta analysis, collaborators shipped samples in one of three forms: frozen whole blood, isolated PBMCs, or DNA extracted from either of those sample types. Study-level results and caveats: The quantity of clinical and demographic metadata differed by source and by participant and was supplied without curation.

TCRbeta CDR3 regions were amplified from genomic DNA using the immunoSEQ Assay, a bias-controlled multiplex PCR. From the authors' description of their analysis: Within the assay, amplification of reference gene primers was used to estimate how many nucleated cells each sample contained. To quantify the absolute abundance of each unique TCRbeta CDR3 rearrangement, sequence reads were collapsed and filtered. For each sample, productive Simpson clonality was calculated as the square root of Simpson's diversity index over productive rearrangements. Imported from immuneACCESS, the table was reduced by TCRdb to in-frame sequences with V and J called. These copies leave out some clones; in studies compared against another copy, an unresolved V gene accounts for under half, and the cause of the remainder is not known. The D gene and trimming were derived from the DNA, and the V and J assignments and clone size from that table. For this sample the table gives tens of thousands of clones, of which more than 90% were detected only once. The top ten clonotypes cover 1.4% to 1.5% of the sample.

Ends trimmed: V by 3 bases, J by 8 bases; bases unmatched to a gene: 9. For CDR1 and CDR2, the germline V gene (reference sequence) lists MNHEY and SMNVEV. Spanning cysteine to phenylalanine, the CDR3 consists of 15 amino acids. Just CDR3 DNA is preserved here, 45 bases in frame from base 1. Worth noting for this clone: Its recognized antigen is unknown. It has no much larger one-base neighbor in the sample; base qualities were not kept.

The chain joins TRBV27 to TRBJ2-1; 8 junctional bases match TRBD2. The origin of this receptor is a man in his forties or fifties with acute or convalescent COVID-19. The sequencing input was peripheral blood. The sequenced DNA: TGTGCCAGCAGTTTGGAAGCGGGAGTCGGTCATGAGCAGTTCTTC. Its coded protein is CASSLEAGVGHEQFF.